Here is one T cell receptor beta chain with its context. There are a few counts of this clone. No antigen is known for it. Within one base of it there is no much larger clone, and no base qualities were kept. The sample originates from a study of shared clonotypes between healthy human individuals (dated by TCRdb to 2020 to 2022). Notes on the research overall: The cohort included three men and two women between 18 and 49 years of age. To increase sequencing depth and limit assay-specific biases, different laboratories used diverse techniques to prepare libraries and sequence TCR repertoires. To estimate repertoire size and how much clonotypes are shared between individuals, the study performed deep sequencing of blood TCR repertoires from about five healthy adults. Per donor, leukapheresis produced somewhere between about 0.85 and 10 billion PBMCs.

Overall study outcomes, separate from this receptor: Pairwise subsampling indicated that sequencing depth was expected to affect the degree of clonotype sharing among donors. Sampling was limited to blood, and TCR repertoires in tissue likely differ from TCR repertoires in blood. Because the study included only a small number of donors, the genetic and exposure-history diversity represented was limited.

Using the deep immunoSEQ assay, TCR CDR3 regions were amplified from genomic DNA by multiplex PCR. Extracted genomic DNA from each cell subset was distributed evenly across all wells of several immunoSEQ 96-well plates, and each plate was treated as a replicate. For unsorted PBMC, each replicate PCR was loaded with roughly 270 ng genomic DNA, equivalent to 30,000 or so T cell genomes. Ten immunoSEQ deep assay plates were used to sequence unsorted PBMC genomic DNA. Purified libraries were measured with a Qubit 3.0 fluorometer, size-checked on a Bioanalyzer 2100, and measured again with the KAPA Library Quantification kit. A separate single-read 150-cycle Illumina NextSeq 550 flow cell was used to sequence each immunoSEQ 96-well plate. From the authors' description of their analysis: Because only junctional sequences without quality scores were contained in the immunoSEQ output, filtering matching that applied to full-length reads could not be performed. Sequences were annotated with PyIR, a Python wrapper for IgBLAST v1.9, using IMGT germline references to assign V/J genes and CDR3. Reads with weak V/J assignments (E-value above 1e-6), missing CDR3, stop codons, out-of-frame junctions, or ambiguous translated residues were removed. A V3J clonotype was defined by an identical inferred V gene, J gene, and CDR3 amino acid sequence. To compute the percentage overlap between repertoires, the number of shared unique clonotypes was divided by the size of the smaller repertoire. Three approaches were used to assess repertoire richness: RTK rarefaction, the Chao1 estimator, and Recon v2.1 estimates of unobserved clonotypes. TCRdb mirrors the immuneACCESS table, restricted to in-frame sequences. Some clones are absent from its copies; in checked studies, under half trace to an unresolved V gene, and the reason for the others is unknown. That table is the source of V, J and clone size, and D and trimming were worked out from the DNA. This sample gives hundreds of thousands of clones in total; around 79% of them show up just once. Roughly 13% of the sample lies in the top ten.

Donors were healthy HIV-negative adults with no recently reported acute infections or vaccinations. Every donor was a Caucasian adult living in Nashville, Tennessee, USA. For unsorted samples, about 85 million PBMCs were counted and genomic DNA was extracted with the QIAamp DNA Blood Mini kit. Blood was obtained by leukapheresis, after which PBMCs were separated by Ficoll-Histopaque density gradient centrifugation and cryopreserved in liquid nitrogen vapor phase. V loses 0 bases at its end and J loses 11 bases; junction bases beyond the gene matches: 15. CDR1 and CDR2, per the germline V gene (reference sequence), are SGHKS and YYEKEE. The CDR3 measures 16 amino acids from cysteine to phenylalanine. The entry retains the CDR3 DNA only, 48 bases that are in frame from base 1.

The rearranged chain carries TRBV5-5 and TRBJ1-1, with 8 central nucleotides matching TRBD1. The sequence derives from a woman between 35 and 50 years old in good health. Some clones in this sample may be carry-over from other donors' samples. Sequenced: PBMCs. In nucleotides, the sequence is TGTGCCAGCAGCTTGGCTTTGTCAGGGGGCGCTGGGTGGGCTTTCTTT. Translated, it reads CASSLALSGGAGWAFF.